This TCR beta chain derives from a study of blood T cell repertoires in COVID-19. Authors' processing steps: Quantification of nucleated cells was approximated via reference gene primer amplification. Generated by immunoSEQ multiplex PCR, the TCRdb table keeps only in-frame clones and is missing some. V and J calls and clone size follow that table, whereas D and trimming were derived from the DNA. The data contain 45,000 to 50,000 clones, roughly nine tenths of them singletons. This CDR3 has 17 amino acids. The trim removed 0 bases at V and 3 bases at J, leaving 7 bases unmatched. Germline CDR1 and CDR2: SGHNT and YYREEE (reference sequence).

This clonotype was obtained from a human donor in a cohort sampled during active COVID-19. The sample taken for sequencing was peripheral blood. The J gene is TRBJ1-1, the V gene TRBV5-4, with 11 bases matching TRBD1. CDR3 in amino acids: CASSLDRRTGGDTEAFF. CDR3 nucleotide sequence: TGTGCCAGCAGCTTGGATCGGAGGACAGGGGGCGACACTGAAGCTTTCTTT. Combining the CDR3 with reference TRBV5-4 and TRBJ1-1 gives the whole variable domain ETGVTQSPTHLIKTRGQQVTLRCSSQSGHNTVSWYQQALGQGPQFIFQYYREEENGRGNFPPRFSGLQFPNYSSELNVNALELDDSALYLCASSLDRRTGGDTEAFFGQGTRLTVV.